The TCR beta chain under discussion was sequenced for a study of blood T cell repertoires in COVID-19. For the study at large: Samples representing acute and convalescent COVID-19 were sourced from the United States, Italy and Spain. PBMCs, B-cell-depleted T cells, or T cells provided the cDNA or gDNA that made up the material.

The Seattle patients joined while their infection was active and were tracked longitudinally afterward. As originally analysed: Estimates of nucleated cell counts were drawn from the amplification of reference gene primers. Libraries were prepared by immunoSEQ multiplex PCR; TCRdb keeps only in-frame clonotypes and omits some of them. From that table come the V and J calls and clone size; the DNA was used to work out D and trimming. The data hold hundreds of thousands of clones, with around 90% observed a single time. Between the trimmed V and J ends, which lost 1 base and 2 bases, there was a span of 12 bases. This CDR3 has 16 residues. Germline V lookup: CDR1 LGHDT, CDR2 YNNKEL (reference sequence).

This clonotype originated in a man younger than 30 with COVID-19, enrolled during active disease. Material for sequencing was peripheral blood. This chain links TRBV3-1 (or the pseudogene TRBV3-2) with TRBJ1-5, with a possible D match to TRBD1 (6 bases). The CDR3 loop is CASSQGRQAGNQPQHF. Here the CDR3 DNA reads TGTGCCAGCAGCCAAGGAAGACAGGCGGGCAATCAGCCCCAGCATTTT.